This TCR beta chain derives from a study of long-term antiretroviral therapy in people with HIV. Study outcomes and limitations: Pre-ART expanded clones dominated the repertoire at every time point. For ART adherence, viral resistance and therapy changes, no data were available. Relative to control repertoires, HIV repertoires exhibited narrower CDR3 length ranges.

Run at survey level, the immunoSEQ assay was version v3.0. Generated by immunoSEQ multiplex PCR, the TCRdb table keeps only in-frame clones and is missing some. This sample has 27,000 or so clones, with approximately 87% found just once. In regard to this clone: What it binds is unknown.

The CDR3 is made up of 15 amino acids. V gave up 0 bases and J gave up 0 bases, with 6 bases separating them. Germline V gene lookup returns CDR1 SGHAT and CDR2 FQNNGV. The receptor's source is a man aged 40-49 years with HIV. The rearrangement uses TRBV11-2 and TRBJ1-3; D is undetermined. The sequences come from unsorted PBMCs, collected roughly 4.8 years after starting antiretroviral therapy. The CDR3 protein is CASSLDLSSGNTIYF. CDR3 nucleotide sequence: TGTGCCAGCAGCTTAGATTTAAGCTCTGGAAACACCATATATTTT.